The clone carrying this T cell receptor (beta chain) was seen repeatedly, ten times or more. Preparing the TCRbeta library involved the use of unique molecular identifiers. MiXCR, applied by TCRdb to the PCR reads, yields one record per CDR3 protein. The sample includes roughly 200,000 distinct CDR3 sequences, approximately 14% of them seen just once. This specimen comes from a study of T-cell reconstitution after alpha-beta-depleted transplantation in children. This specimen consisted of PBMCs from the stem cell graft donor, obtained from the stem cell graft. This TCR was recovered from a human donor who donated a stem cell graft to a child with acute lymphoblastic leukemia.

The CDR3 bases are TGTGCCAGTACTAATCCGGGACAAAGGAACACTGAAGCTTTCTTT. Its protein product is CASTNPGQRNTEAFF. The J gene is TRBJ1-1, the V gene TRBV12-3 or TRBV12-4; D may be TRBD1 (6 bases). The V end lost 9 bases, the J end lost 1 base, and 18 bases lay between the germline ends. The CDR3 length is 15 residues.